The clone carrying this TCR beta chain is medium-sized in the sample. Its matching antigen is unknown. TCRdb fed the multiplex PCR reads into MiXCR, producing one record per CDR3 protein. The table includes 20,000 to 25,000 distinct CDR3 sequences, more than 50% detected once. The sample comes from a study of breast tumors, draining lymph nodes, adjacent tissues. Findings and limits, study-wide: Tumor repertoires ranked between lymph nodes and nontumor tissue in diversity, with V and J gene preferences. Tumor and nontumor repertoires were significantly more similar in luminal-like than in basal-like breast cancer. Findings are consistent with lymph node origin and intratumoral expansion of most tumor T cells.

Losses at the gene ends were 5 bases for V and 1 base for J; bases not matched to a gene: 5. Germline CDR1 DFQATT, CDR2 SNEGSKA (reference sequence). The CDR3 loop spans 14 amino acids. The V and J genes are TRBV20-1 and TRBJ2-5, with 9 bases lining up with TRBD2. The sequenced sample consisted of breast tumor tissue. The receptor's source is a female donor with breast cancer. Some clones in this sample may be carry-over from other donors' samples. This CDR3 reads CSAGIAGVQETQYF. CDR3 in DNA: TGCAGTGCTGGTATAGCGGGGGTCCAAGAGACCCAGTACTTC.